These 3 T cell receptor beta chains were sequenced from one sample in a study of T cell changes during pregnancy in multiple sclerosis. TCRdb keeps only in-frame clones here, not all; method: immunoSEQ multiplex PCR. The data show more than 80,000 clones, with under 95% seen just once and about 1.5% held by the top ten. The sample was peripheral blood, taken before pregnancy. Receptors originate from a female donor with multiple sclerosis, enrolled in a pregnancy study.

The CDR3 sequence: CASSVGGTGLPDGYTF. CDR3 DNA: TGTGCCAGCAGCGTAGGCGGGACAGGCTTACCGGATGGCTACACCTTC. V is TRBV9 and J is TRBJ1-2; TRBD1 matches 8 bases. The V gene's germline CDR1 is SGDLS and CDR2 YYNGEE. J lost 6 bases, V lost 0 bases, and 10 bases had no gene match. There are 16 residues in the CDR3.

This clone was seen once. The CDR3 coding sequence is TGCGCCAGCAGCCGACAGGGTTCTACGCAGTATTTT. Translated: CASSRQGSTQYF. J is TRBJ2-3 and V is TRBV4-1; 7 nucleotides match TRBD1. The CDR3 totals 12 residues. V shed 4 bases, J shed 8 bases, and the junction held 3 bases outside the gene matches. Germline assignment: CDR1 MGHRA and CDR2 YSYEKL.

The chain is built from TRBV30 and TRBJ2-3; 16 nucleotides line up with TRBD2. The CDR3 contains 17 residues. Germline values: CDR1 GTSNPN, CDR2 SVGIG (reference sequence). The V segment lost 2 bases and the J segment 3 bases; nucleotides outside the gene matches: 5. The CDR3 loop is CAWSIGTSGRATDTQYF. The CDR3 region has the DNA TGTGCCTGGAGTATCGGGACTAGCGGGAGGGCGACAGATACGCAGTATTTT.